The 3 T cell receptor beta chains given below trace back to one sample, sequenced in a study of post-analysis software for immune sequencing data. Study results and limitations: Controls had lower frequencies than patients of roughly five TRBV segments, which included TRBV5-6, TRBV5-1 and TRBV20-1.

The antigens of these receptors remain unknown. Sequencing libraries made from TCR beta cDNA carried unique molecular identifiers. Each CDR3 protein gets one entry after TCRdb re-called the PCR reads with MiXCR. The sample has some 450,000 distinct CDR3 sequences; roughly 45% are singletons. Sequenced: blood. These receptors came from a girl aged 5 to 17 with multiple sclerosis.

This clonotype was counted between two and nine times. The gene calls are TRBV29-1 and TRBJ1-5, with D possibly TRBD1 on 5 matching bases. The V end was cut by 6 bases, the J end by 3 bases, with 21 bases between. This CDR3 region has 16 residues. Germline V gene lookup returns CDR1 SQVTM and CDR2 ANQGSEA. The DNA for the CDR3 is TGCAGCGTCGTTAACCCAAGGGCAGGGCACAATCAGCCCCAGCATTTT. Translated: CSVVNPRAGHNQPQHF.

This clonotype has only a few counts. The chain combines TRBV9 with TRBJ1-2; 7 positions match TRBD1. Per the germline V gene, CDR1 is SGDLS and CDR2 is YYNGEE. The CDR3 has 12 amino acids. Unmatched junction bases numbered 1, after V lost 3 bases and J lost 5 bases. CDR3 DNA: TGTGCCAGCAGCGGGGACAGATATGGCTACACCTTC. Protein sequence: CASSGDRYGYTF.

CDR3 coding DNA: TGCGCCAGCAGCCACTCAGACTATGGCTACACCTTC. Protein: CASSHSDYGYTF. The chain employs TRBV4-3 and TRBJ1-2; D gene unclear. V dropped 3 bases and J dropped 3 bases, with 5 bases sitting between them. Germline V lookup: CDR1 LGHNA, CDR2 YSLEER. The CDR3 length is 12 residues.